This TCR beta chain was found in a study of immune heterogeneity within non-small cell lung tumors. As for the study in general: Tumor histology was classified as squamous cell carcinoma in a handful of cases, non-squamous carcinoma in ten to eleven and not otherwise specified in 1.

V gave up 4 bases and J gave up 3 bases, with 7 bases separating them. Germline assignment: CDR1 MDHEN and CDR2 SYDVKM. The CDR3 covers 12 residues. Notes on the study in general: Locally, T-cell clonality showed a moderate but significant correlation with tumor mutational burden measured at the same site (R about 0.34).

Bulk tumor genomic DNA (600 ng per sample) served as template. Surgical sampling yielded several biopsies per primary tumor (spaced far apart). Enrolled individuals presented with untreated, newly diagnosed non-small cell lung cancer and received curative surgery. TCR beta CDR3 regions came from multiplex PCR with 32 forward V and 13 reverse J primers. MiXCR was run by TCRdb on the multiplex PCR reads, yielding one entry per CDR3 protein. The data show approximately 29,000 distinct CDR3 sequences, 28% seen once. This clonotype was seen a handful of times. Its antigen remains unidentified. The chain recombines TRBV28 with TRBJ2-7; no definite D call. This TCR was recovered from a man between 40 and 49 years old with non-small cell lung cancer. The sequencing input was lung tumor tissue. The CDR3 sequence: CASSSSYYEQYF. CDR3 sequence (DNA): TGTGCCAGCAGTTCCTCGTACTACGAGCAGTACTTC.